Shown below are 27 T cell receptor beta chains from a single sample sequenced in a study of vaccination and CD4 T cells after COVID-19 (dated by TCRdb to 2021 to 2024). No antigens are known for them. The library was generated by PCR. This sample was sequenced with an Illumina iSeq 100. At the Johns Hopkins FTIC core, DNA from the cultured CD4+ T cells underwent TCR sequencing with the Oncomine TCR Beta short-read assay. Through fastp at Q25 and MiXCR, TCRdb rebuilt clones from the public reads, retaining in-frame beta chains. Identical CDR3 proteins give one entry, which carries the most common genes and DNA. This sample has some 7,100 distinct CDR3 sequences in its table, and roughly 55% of those were observed once. The ten largest clonotypes hold 30% to 40% of the sample. The meaning of the sample's treatment or condition label: roughly 10-day PBMC culture with coronavirus spike peptide pools or control peptides (ViraFEST assay).

The specimen was CD4+ T cells from blood, cultured in vitro. Receptor source: a human donor who had recovered from COVID-19.

This clonotype occurred once. The chain carries TRBV20-1 and TRBJ2-2; 8 nucleotides align to TRBD2. V was clipped by 0 bases and J by 4 bases; unmatched bases: 7. This CDR3 has 16 amino acids. Germline CDR1 DFQATT, CDR2 SNEGSKA (reference sequence). CDR3 region: CSARDSSGGFTGELFF. CDR3 nucleotide sequence: TGCAGTGCTAGAGATTCCAGCGGGGGCTTCACCGGGGAGCTGTTTTTT.

With respect to this clonotype: The junction departs from germline at one end; a sequencing error may be responsible. This rearrangement joins TRBV7-6 to TRBJ2-1, with 7 positions matching TRBD2. Per the germline V gene, CDR1 is SGHVS and CDR2 is FNYEAQ. There are 15 residues in the CDR3. As DNA, the CDR3 is TGTGCTAGCAGCTCCGGGGGGTTCGCCTACAATGAGCAGTTCTTC. Translated: CASSSGGFAYNEQFF.

CDR3 DNA sequence: TGTGCCAGCAGCTTAGAGCCCATCTACGAGCAGTACTTC. It is translated as CASSLEPIYEQYF. V and J are TRBV7-2 and TRBJ2-7, with no clear D. The CDR3 consists of 13 residues. V lost 1 base and J 3 bases, leaving 7 bases between the germline ends. Per the germline V gene, CDR1 is SGHTA and CDR2 is FQGNSA.

The chain is built from TRBV27 and TRBJ1-1, with 9 bases lining up with TRBD1. Germline V CDR1 and CDR2: MNHEY, SMNVEV (reference sequence). The CDR3 spans 14 residues. Trimming cost V 6 bases and J 3 bases; bases outside gene matches: 5. CDR3 protein: CASSPQGAYTEAFF. For the CDR3, the DNA is TGTGCCAGCAGCCCACAGGGGGCATACACTGAAGCTTTCTTT.

By share, this clonotype ranks as hyperexpanded. This chain uses TRBV6-1 with TRBJ1-6; D not resolved. Germline CDR1 is MNHNS and CDR2 is SASEGT. Trimming took 5 bases from V and 7 from J, leaving 12 bases between them. The CDR3 consists of 14 residues. Here the CDR3 DNA reads TGTGCCAGCAGTAAAGGGTCCTCCAATTCACCCCTCCACTTT. It yields the protein CASSKGSSNSPLHF.

The V call is TRBV6-2 or TRBV6-3, the J call TRBJ2-7; D tentatively reads TRBD1 or TRBD2 (5 bases each). Trimming pared 6 bases from V and 0 bases from J, leaving 12 bases between. CDR3 length: 14 amino acids. Germline CDR1 and CDR2: MNHEY and SVGEGT. In DNA, the CDR3 is TGTGCCAGCAGACGGGACGCCAGCTCCTACGAGCAGTACTTC. Protein: CASRRDASSYEQYF.

This chain links TRBV7-2 with TRBJ2-5, with a possible D match to TRBD2 (6 bases). CDR3 length: 14 residues. The germline V gene encodes CDR1 SGHTA and CDR2 FQGNSA. Between the trimmed V and J ends, which lost 2 bases and 1 base, there was a span of 8 bases. The CDR3 is CASSLWGGQETQYF. The CDR3 DNA follows: TGTGCCAGCAGCTTATGGGGAGGCCAAGAGACCCAGTACTTC.

The CDR3 region has the DNA TGCGCCAGCAGCCAATCCGTTCTTGGACTAGCGGGAGGGGATGGCTACGAGCAGTACTTC. This codes for CASSQSVLGLAGGDGYEQYF. The V gene is TRBV4-1, the J gene TRBJ2-7; the match to TRBD2 covers 15 bases. The CDR3 consists of 20 residues. Trimming cost V 2 bases and J 3 bases; bases outside gene matches: 14. Germline V CDR1 and CDR2: MGHRA, YSYEKL.

The chain combines TRBV20-1 with TRBJ2-3, with D possibly matching TRBD1 (6 bases). Deletions cut 6 bases from V and 2 bases from J, with 18 bases between. From germline, CDR1 is DFQATT and CDR2 SNEGSKA (reference sequence). The CDR3 is 15 residues long. The CDR3 region has the DNA TGCAGTGCCACCCCATATACAGGGACCACAGATACGCAGTATTTT. As protein: CSATPYTGTTDTQYF.

V is TRBV6-1 and J is TRBJ2-3; D possibly corresponds to TRBD1 (6 bases). Trimming cost V 3 bases and J 0 bases, with 16 bases left between them. In germline, CDR1 is MNHNS, CDR2 SASEGT. CDR3 size: 17 residues. CDR3 coding DNA: TGTGCCAGCAGTGACCAGACAGGCTTTTCTAGCACAGATACGCAGTATTTT. Amino acid sequence: CASSDQTGFSSTDTQYF.

This chain joins TRBV5-4 and TRBJ2-3, with D maybe TRBD2 (6 bases). This CDR3 contains 17 residues. Germline V lookup: CDR1 SGHNT, CDR2 YYREEE (reference sequence). V was pared by 0 bases and J by 2 bases, with 16 bases between. CDR3: CASSLGISGPDTDTQYF. The CDR3 nucleotides read TGTGCCAGCAGCTTGGGGATTAGCGGACCCGACACAGATACGCAGTATTTT.

The chain carries TRBV20-1 and TRBJ2-3, with TRBD1 matching over 7 bases. After removal of 5 bases from V and 0 bases from J, the junction contained 11 bases not matched to a gene. CDR1 is DFQATT, CDR2 SNEGSKA, per germline (reference sequence). The CDR3 is made up of 16 amino acids. The chain's CDR3 is CSALWDGTASTDTQYF. In DNA form, the CDR3 reads TGCAGTGCTCTATGGGACGGGACAGCTAGCACAGATACGCAGTATTTT.

This clonotype has just one count. The chain carries TRBV7-2 and TRBJ1-1, with no clear D. This CDR3 has 13 amino acids. The ends were cut back, 1 base at V and 0 bases at J, with 3 bases in the middle. Germline V gene sequence: CDR1 SGHTA, CDR2 FQGNSA. This chain's CDR3 is CASSLVMNTEAFF. The CDR3 nucleotides read TGTGCCAGCAGCTTAGTAATGAACACTGAAGCTTTCTTT.

The J gene is TRBJ1-1, the V gene TRBV29-1; the D gene is possibly TRBD1 (6 bases). CDR1 is SQVTM and CDR2 is ANQGSEA in the germline V gene. The CDR3 spans 11 residues. Trimming pared 2 bases from V and 10 bases from J, leaving 11 bases between. CDR3 loop: CSVERGAAAFF. CDR3 bases: TGCAGCGTTGAACGGGGGGCAGCAGCTTTCTTT. The variable domain in full, with the rest retrieved from reference TRBV29-1 and TRBJ1-1, is SAVISQKPSRDICQRGTSLTIQCQVDSQVTMMFWYRQQPGQSLTLIATANQGSEATYESGFVIDKFPISRPNLTFSTLTVSNMSPEDSSIYLCSVERGAAAFFGQGTRLTVV.

This clonotype was seen only once. The J gene is TRBJ2-7, the V gene TRBV20-1; D gene unclear. With the DNA end fitting TRBJ2-5 better, the J assignment may be wrong. The CDR3 consists of 11 residues. Germline CDR1 and CDR2: DFQATT and SNEGSKA (reference sequence). The CDR3 protein is CSALYLGTQYF. The CDR3 nucleotides are TGCAGTGCTCTCTATTTGGGGACCCAGTACTTC.

This clonotype was seen more than once but under ten times. The chain has TRBV6-1 and TRBJ2-7; D is unclear. The V and J ends lost 1 base and 2 bases respectively, with 12 bases between them. The length of the CDR3 is 15 residues. CDR1 and CDR2 (germline): MNHNS, SASEGT. The CDR3 spells CASSEERSAPYEQYF. The CDR3 DNA is TGTGCCAGCAGTGAAGAAAGGTCCGCCCCCTACGAGCAGTACTTC.

There are a few counts of this clonotype. The DNA of the CDR3 is TGTGCTATCCTCGACAGGGGGTTTGACGAGCAGTACTTC. It specifies CAILDRGFDEQYF. The chain combines TRBV24-1 with TRBJ2-7, with 9 bases identical to TRBD1. The CDR3 runs to 13 residues. The germline CDR1 and CDR2 sequences are KGHDR and SFDVKD.

The genes are TRBV19 and TRBJ1-2; D unresolved. V gave up 0 bases and J gave up 0 bases, with 2 bases separating them. Looked up from germline, CDR1 is LNHDA and CDR2 is SQIVND (reference sequence). The CDR3 runs to 13 residues. The CDR3 here is CASSIETNYGYTF. DNA for the CDR3: TGTGCCAGTAGTATAGAGACTAACTATGGCTACACCTTC.

J is TRBJ2-3 and V is TRBV7-2; the match to TRBD2 covers 7 bases. The CDR3 length is 15 residues. Losses at the gene ends were 3 bases for V and 4 bases for J; bases not matched to a gene: 7. The germline CDR1 and CDR2 sequences are SGHTA and FQGNSA. The CDR3 sequence: CASSFQISGSDTQYF. In DNA, the CDR3 is TGTGCCAGCAGCTTCCAAATTAGCGGGTCAGATACGCAGTATTTT.

This clonotype was seen only a few times. The V call is TRBV7-2, the J call TRBJ1-4; possibly TRBD1 for D (5 bases). The CDR3 spans 14 residues. In germline, CDR1 is SGHTA, CDR2 FQGNSA. The ends were cut back, 5 bases at V and 5 bases at J, with 12 bases in the middle. CDR3 DNA: TGTGCCAGCAGCCCCCAGGGACTGAATGAAAAACTGTTTTTT. Translation: CASSPQGLNEKLFF.

J is TRBJ2-3 and V is TRBV20-1, with D hard to call. Trimming cost V 4 bases and J 5 bases, with 13 bases left between them. The CDR3 totals 13 residues. Germline lookup yields CDR1 DFQATT and CDR2 SNEGSKA (reference sequence). CDR3 region: CSAISHSIDTQYF. CDR3 in DNA: TGCAGTGCTATAAGCCACTCCATAGATACGCAGTATTTT.

This clonotype has only a few counts. V usage is TRBV10-1 and J usage is TRBJ2-3, with a tentative D call TRBD2 (5 bases). Germline V gene sequence: CDR1 WNHNN, CDR2 SYGVQD (reference sequence). The CDR3 is 16 residues long. V lost 2 bases and J 0 bases, leaving 12 bases between the germline ends. The DNA for the CDR3 is TGCGCCAGCAGTGAGAGTCTAGCTACTAGCACAGATACGCAGTATTTT. Translated: CASSESLATSTDTQYF.

This clonotype has just a few counts. The chain joins TRBV28 to TRBJ2-5, with D uncertain. Per the germline V gene, CDR1 is MDHEN and CDR2 is SYDVKM. Trimming removed 6 bases at V and 5 bases at J, with 19 bases between. This CDR3 is built from 15 residues. Here the CDR3 reads CASSGPDGPRETQYF. The CDR3 region has the DNA TGTGCCAGCAGCGGACCCGACGGACCGAGGGAGACCCAGTACTTC.

This chain links TRBV6-5 with TRBJ1-4, with 7 nucleotides matching TRBD1. The germline gives CDR1 MNHEY, CDR2 SVGAGI. The junction had 4 bases not matched to a gene; V was cut back by 2 bases and J by 10 bases. The CDR3 runs to 13 residues. The CDR3 DNA follows: TGTGCCAGCAGTTACGAGGGGGCGCGAAAACTGTTTTTT. It translates to CASSYEGARKLFF.

This CDR3 reads CSARMGLDTQYF. The CDR3 DNA is TGCAGTGCTAGAATGGGACTAGATACGCAGTATTTT. The chain couples TRBV20-1 to TRBJ2-3; D might be TRBD2 (6 bases). From germline, CDR1 is DFQATT and CDR2 SNEGSKA (reference sequence). The CDR3 length is 12 residues. Trimming pared 2 bases from V and 5 bases from J, leaving 8 bases between.

This clonotype was seen more than once but under ten times. The CDR3 sequence is CAISDSGLAGGAYEQYF. The CDR3 DNA reads as TGTGCCATCAGTGACTCCGGACTAGCGGGGGGGGCCTACGAGCAGTACTTC. The chain links TRBV10-3 to TRBJ2-7; 15 bases line up with TRBD2. V dropped 3 bases and J dropped 2; count of bases not matched to a gene: 5. This CDR3 spans 17 amino acids. The germline CDR1 and CDR2 sequences are ENHRY and SYGVKD.

This clonotype was counted a few times. V gene TRBV7-9 combines with J gene TRBJ1-5; no clear D. The V and J ends lost 0 bases and 4 bases respectively, with 10 bases between them. Germline-derived CDR1 and CDR2 are SEHNR and FQNEAQ (reference sequence). The CDR3 has 15 amino acids. In DNA, the CDR3 is TGTGCCAGCAGCTTAGCGATGGACGGAAATCAGCCCCAGCATTTT. It specifies CASSLAMDGNQPQHF. Variable domain in full (rest from reference TRBV7-9 and TRBJ1-5): DTGVSQNPRHKITKRGQNVTFRCDPISEHNRLYWYRQTLGQGPEFLTYFQNEAQLEKSRLLSDRFSAERPKGSFSTLEIQRTEQGDSAMYLCASSLAMDGNQPQHFGDGTRLSIL.